This TCR beta chain was captured by sequencing in a study of T cell changes during pregnancy in multiple sclerosis. Profiling relied on immunoSEQ multiplex PCR, and the TCRdb table lists in-frame clones only, not all of them. The sample consists of over 50,000 clones, roughly 87% of them appearing once. V gave up 5 bases and J gave up 0 bases, with 11 bases separating them. Per germline, CDR1 LNHDA and CDR2 SQIVND (reference sequence). The CDR3 is made up of 15 amino acids. The sequence was obtained from a female donor with multiple sclerosis, enrolled in a pregnancy study. This specimen consisted of peripheral blood, obtained in the first trimester of pregnancy. The chain links TRBV19 to TRBJ1-5; possibly TRBD1 for D (5 bases). For the CDR3, the DNA is TGTGCCAGTAGTCGGGGGGGTTATAGCAATCAGCCCCAGCATTTT. It yields the protein CASSRGGYSNQPQHF.